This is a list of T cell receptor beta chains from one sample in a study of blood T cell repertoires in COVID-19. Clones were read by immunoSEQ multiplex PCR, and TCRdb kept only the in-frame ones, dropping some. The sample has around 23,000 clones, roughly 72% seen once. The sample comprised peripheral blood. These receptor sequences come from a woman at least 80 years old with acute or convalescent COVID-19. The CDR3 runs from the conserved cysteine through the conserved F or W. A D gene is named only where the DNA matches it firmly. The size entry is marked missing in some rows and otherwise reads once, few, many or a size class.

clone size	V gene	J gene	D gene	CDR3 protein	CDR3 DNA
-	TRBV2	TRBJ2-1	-	CASSLGLSGEQFF	TGTGCCAGCAGTCTTGGACTATCCGGCGAGCAGTTCTTC
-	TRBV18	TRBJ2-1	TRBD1	CASSPLASGTGGAGEQFF	TGTGCCAGCTCACCTCTAGCGTCCGGGACAGGGGGCGCGGGTGAGCAGTTCTTC
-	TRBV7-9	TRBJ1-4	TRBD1	CASSWRRGREEKLFF	TGTGCCAGCAGCTGGCGTAGGGGGCGCGAGGAAAAACTGTTTTTT
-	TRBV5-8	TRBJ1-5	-	CASSRGWSQHF	TGTGCCAGCAGCCGCGGGTGGTCCCAGCATTTT
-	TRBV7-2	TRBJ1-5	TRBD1	CASSLTGGNNQPQHF	TGTGCCAGCAGCTTGACAGGGGGGAACAATCAGCCCCAGCATTTT
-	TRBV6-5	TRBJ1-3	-	CASASGNTIYF	TGTGCCAGCGCGTCTGGAAACACCATATATTTT
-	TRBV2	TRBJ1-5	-	CASRGDFHQPQHF	TGTGCCAGCAGGGGGGACTTCCATCAGCCCCAGCATTTT
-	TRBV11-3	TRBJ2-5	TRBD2	CASSPGTSGGPGETQYF	TGTGCCAGCAGCCCCGGGACTAGCGGGGGGCCGGGGGAGACCCAGTACTTC
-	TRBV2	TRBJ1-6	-	CASSVMGLNSPLHF	TGTGCCAGCAGTGTCATGGGGCTGAATTCACCCCTCCACTTT
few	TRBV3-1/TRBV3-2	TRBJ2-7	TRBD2	CASSQLPRAGVDEQYF	TGTGCCAGCAGCCAATTGCCCCGAGCGGGAGTCGACGAGCAGTACTTC
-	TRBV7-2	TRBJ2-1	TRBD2	CASSTTSGGAGSYNEQFF	TGTGCCAGCAGCACTACTAGCGGGGGGGCAGGCTCCTACAATGAGCAGTTCTTC
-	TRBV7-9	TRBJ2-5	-	CASSSLRGQETQYF	TGTGCCAGCAGCTCCCTCCGGGGTCAGGAGACCCAGTACTTC
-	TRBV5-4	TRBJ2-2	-	CASSGEVKNTGELFF	TGTGCCAGCAGCGGAGAAGTAAAGAACACCGGGGAGCTGTTTTTT
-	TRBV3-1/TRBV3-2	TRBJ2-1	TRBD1	CASSQDTQGAALRRQFF	TGTGCCAGCAGCCAAGATACGCAGGGGGCCGCCTTGCGTCGGCAGTTCTTC
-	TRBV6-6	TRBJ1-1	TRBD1	CASSLAGGHTEAFF	TGTGCCAGCAGTCTCGCAGGGGGTCACACTGAAGCTTTCTTT
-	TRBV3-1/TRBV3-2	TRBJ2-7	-	CASSQGPGNPYEQYF	TGTGCCAGCAGCCAAGGTCCAGGGAACCCTTACGAGCAGTACTTC
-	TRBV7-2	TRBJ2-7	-	CASSLSLGVQEQYF	TGTGCCAGCAGCTTATCTCTCGGGGTTCAAGAGCAGTACTTC
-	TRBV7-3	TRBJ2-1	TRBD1	CASSLNSGQGWNEQFF	TGTGCCAGCAGCTTAAATTCTGGACAGGGTTGGAATGAGCAGTTCTTC
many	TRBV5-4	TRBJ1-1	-	CASTADRNTEAFF	TGTGCCAGCACCGCGGACAGGAACACTGAAGCTTTCTTT
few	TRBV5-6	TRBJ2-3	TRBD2	CASSSTSGLTDTQYF	TGTGCCAGCAGCTCCACTAGCGGGCTCACAGATACGCAGTATTTT
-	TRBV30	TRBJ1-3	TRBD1	CAWSRDSGGNTIYF	TGTGCCTGGAGCAGGGACAGCGGTGGAAACACCATATATTTT
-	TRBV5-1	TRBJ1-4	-	CASSLQGSNEKLFF	TGCGCCAGCAGCTTGCAGGGCTCTAATGAAAAACTGTTTTTT
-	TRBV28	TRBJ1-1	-	CASSLPHRMNTEAFF	TGTGCCAGCAGTCTCCCGCACAGGATGAACACTGAAGCTTTCTTT
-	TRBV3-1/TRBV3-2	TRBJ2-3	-	CASRRVGTDTQYF	TGTGCCAGCAGGAGGGTGGGCACAGATACGCAGTATTTT
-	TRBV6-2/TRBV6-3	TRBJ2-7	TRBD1	CASSYRQGAYEQYF	TGTGCCAGCAGTTACCGGCAGGGGGCCTACGAGCAGTACTTC
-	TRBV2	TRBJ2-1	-	CASSPQGNEQFF	TGTGCCAGCAGCCCCCAGGGGAATGAGCAGTTCTTC
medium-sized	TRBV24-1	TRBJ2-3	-	CATSGDGSSADTQYF	TGTGCCACCAGTGGGGATGGGAGCTCGGCAGATACGCAGTATTTT
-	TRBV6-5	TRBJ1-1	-	CASSSPKQGMNTEAFF	TGTGCCAGCAGTTCTCCCAAACAGGGAATGAACACTGAAGCTTTCTTT
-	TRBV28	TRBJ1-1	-	CASSLEQVNTEAFF	TGTGCCAGCAGTTTAGAACAGGTCAACACTGAAGCTTTCTTT
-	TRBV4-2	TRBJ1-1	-	CASSQEPRGNTEAFF	TGTGCCAGCAGCCAAGAGCCCAGGGGTAACACTGAAGCTTTCTTT
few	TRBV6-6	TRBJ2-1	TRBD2	CASSYVAGAYNEQFF	TGTGCCAGCAGTTACGTGGCGGGAGCCTACAATGAGCAGTTCTTC
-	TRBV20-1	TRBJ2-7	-	CSPGGHYEQYF	TGCAGTCCCGGAGGTCACTACGAGCAGTACTTC
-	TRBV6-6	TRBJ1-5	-	CASSLAVNQPQHF	TGTGCCAGCAGCCTGGCAGTTAATCAGCCCCAGCATTTT
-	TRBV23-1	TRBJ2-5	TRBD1	CASSRTALPHRGLRETQYF	TGCGCCAGCAGTCGGACTGCGCTGCCTCACAGGGGGCTACGAGAGACCCAGTACTTC
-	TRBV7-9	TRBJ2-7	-	CASSKSAGTEQYF	TGTGCCAGCAGCAAGAGCGCGGGGACCGAGCAGTACTTC
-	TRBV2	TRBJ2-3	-	CASSNGLPSTDTQYF	TGTGCCAGCAGTAACGGACTTCCTAGCACAGATACGCAGTATTTT
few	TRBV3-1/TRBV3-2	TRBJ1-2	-	CASSQDNRLEGYTF	TGTGCCAGCAGCCAAGATAACAGGCTGGAGGGCTACACCTTC
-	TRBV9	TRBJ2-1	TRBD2	CASSVATAGGWYNEQFF	TGTGCCAGCAGCGTAGCTACGGCGGGAGGATGGTACAATGAGCAGTTCTTC
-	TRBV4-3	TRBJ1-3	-	CASSQDTGSGNTIYF	TGCGCCAGCAGCCAAGATACAGGCTCTGGAAACACCATATATTTT
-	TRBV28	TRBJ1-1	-	CASSPPGGGLTEAFF	TGTGCCAGCAGCCCACCCGGGGGGGGCCTCACTGAAGCTTTCTTT
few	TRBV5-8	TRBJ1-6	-	CASRPGHINSPLHF	TGTGCCAGCAGGCCGGGACACATAAATTCACCCCTCCACTTT
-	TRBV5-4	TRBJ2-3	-	CASSFSGSTDTQYF	TGTGCCAGCAGCTTTAGCGGCAGCACAGATACGCAGTATTTT
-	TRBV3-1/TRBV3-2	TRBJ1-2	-	CASSHRESGGYTF	TGTGCCAGCAGTCACAGGGAGTCGGGTGGCTACACCTTC
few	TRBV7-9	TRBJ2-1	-	CASSLGLRFNEQFF	TGTGCCAGCAGCTTAGGACTTCGTTTTAATGAGCAGTTCTTC
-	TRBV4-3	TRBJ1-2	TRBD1	CASSQDPTGEVFGYTF	TGCGCCAGCAGCCAAGACCCCACAGGGGAGGTGTTCGGCTACACCTTC
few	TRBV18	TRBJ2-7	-	CASSPPPGLNEQYF	TGTGCCAGCTCACCACCGCCAGGGCTCAACGAGCAGTACTTC
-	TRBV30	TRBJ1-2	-	CAWSVVSGRASGYTF	TGTGCCTGGAGTGTAGTATCCGGGAGGGCTAGTGGCTACACCTTC
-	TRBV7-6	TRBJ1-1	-	CASSLAGSPEAFF	TGTGCCAGCAGCTTAGCCGGGAGCCCCGAAGCTTTCTTT
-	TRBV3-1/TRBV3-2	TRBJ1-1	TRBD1	CASRSRTGVGTEAFF	TGTGCCAGCAGATCCCGGACAGGGGTGGGCACTGAAGCTTTCTTT
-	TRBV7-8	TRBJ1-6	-	CASSLAGQGNSPLHF	TGTGCCAGCAGCTTAGCGGGGCAGGGCAATTCACCCCTCCACTTT
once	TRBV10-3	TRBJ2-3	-	CAISELGDLGTDTQYF	TGTGCCATCAGTGAGTTGGGGGACTTGGGCACAGATACGCAGTATTTT
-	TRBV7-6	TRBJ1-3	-	CASTNLALFSSGNTIYF	TGTGCCAGCACCAACCTCGCCCTATTTAGCTCTGGAAACACCATATATTTT